One and the same sample provided the 14 T cell receptor beta chains below, sequenced in a study of blood T cell repertoires in COVID-19 (TCRdb year 2020). Libraries came from the immunoSEQ multiplex PCR assay. TCRdb stores this immuneACCESS table with in-frame sequences only. Part of the clones is absent; in the studies checked, under half of the shortfall reflects unresolved V genes, and no reason is known for the rest. For this sample there are about 500,000 clones; roughly 87% appear just once. In total, the top ten clones hold roughly 1% of the sample. Sequencing was done on a sample of peripheral blood. The receptors were gathered from a man aged 18-30 years with COVID-19, enrolled during active disease.

This rearrangement joins TRBV18 to TRBJ1-5; D may be TRBD1 (5 bases). The CDR3 loop spans 17 amino acids. CDR1 KGHSH and CDR2 LQKENI come from the germline V gene. V shed 3 bases and J shed 0 bases, with 15 bases lying between them. The CDR3 reads CASSPAGTGYSNQPQHF. The CDR3 bases are TGTGCCAGCTCACCGGCCGGAACAGGCTATAGCAATCAGCCCCAGCATTTT.

The chain combines TRBV7-3 with TRBJ2-1; D perhaps matches TRBD1 (5 bases). Germline V CDR1 and CDR2: SGHTA, FQGTGA. The CDR3 consists of 13 residues. V was pared by 0 bases and J by 7 bases, with 7 bases between. The CDR3: CASSLTQGNEQFF. CDR3 nucleotide sequence: TGTGCCAGCAGCTTAACCCAGGGAAATGAGCAGTTCTTC.

In this sample, this clone turned up a few times. The chain recombines TRBV7-2 with TRBJ2-3; D is possibly TRBD2 (7 bases). CDR3 length: 16 residues. Deletions cut 5 bases from V and 2 bases from J, with 17 bases between. Germline-derived CDR1 and CDR2 are SGHTA and FQGNSA. The CDR3 nucleotides read TGTGCCAGCAGCGGAAGGGGGGGAACTTACACAGATACGCAGTATTTT. It codes for CASSGRGGTYTDTQYF.

This clone showed up just a few times. The rearrangement links TRBV6-5 to TRBJ2-6, with D possibly TRBD1 on 5 matching bases. With 6 bases removed from V and 0 bases from J, the gap between germline ends came to 9 bases. Germline V gene sequence: CDR1 MNHEY, CDR2 SVGAGI. This CDR3 is 15 amino acids long. This CDR3 is CASRTVSSGANVLTF. CDR3 in DNA: TGTGCCAGCAGGACAGTCAGCTCTGGGGCCAACGTCCTGACTTTC.

V is TRBV7-2 and J is TRBJ2-1, with D possibly being TRBD2 (6 bases). The germline V and J ends were trimmed by 5 bases and 4 bases, with 18 bases remaining between them. This CDR3 comprises 16 residues. Per the germline V gene, CDR1 is SGHTA and CDR2 is FQGNSA. Here the CDR3 reads CASSPSGSGSYNEQFF. The CDR3 coding sequence is TGTGCCAGCAGCCCCTCCGGTAGCGGCTCTTACAATGAGCAGTTCTTC.

The gene calls are TRBV11-3 and TRBJ2-2, with D tentatively TRBD1 (5 bases). V dropped 7 bases and J dropped 1 base, with 19 bases sitting between them. The CDR3 contains 17 residues. From germline, CDR1 is SGHNT and CDR2 YENEEA. CDR3 in DNA: TGTGCCAGCAATCCTAAGGGGTCCAGGGTGAACACCGGGGAGCTGTTTTTT. Translation gives CASNPKGSRVNTGELFF.

V gene TRBV10-3 combines with J gene TRBJ1-4; possibly TRBD1 for D (5 bases). CDR3 size: 12 residues. Germline V lookup: CDR1 ENHRY, CDR2 SYGVKD. The ends were cut back, 4 bases at V and 6 bases at J, with 6 bases in the middle. CDR3 in DNA: TGTGCCATCAGTGGGGGGGATGAAAAACTGTTTTTT. This sequence encodes CAISGGDEKLFF.

This clone was seen only a few times. This chain uses TRBV6-6 with TRBJ1-1; D gene ambiguous. The length of the CDR3 is 12 residues. Germline V gives CDR1 MNHNY, CDR2 SVGAGI (reference sequence). V shed 6 bases and J shed 3 bases, with 8 bases lying between them. CDR3 nucleotide sequence: TGTGCCAGCAGCCAGATCTACACTGAAGCTTTCTTT. This encodes CASSQIYTEAFF.

This clone was found once. Relative to the germline gene, one junction end is altered; a read error may explain this. For the CDR3, the DNA is TGTGCCAGCTCACCGCTTCCCGTACCCAGGCCGTTC. Protein sequence: CASSPLPVPRPF. V usage is TRBV18 and J usage is TRBJ1-2; D gene uncertain. Germline V gene data show CDR1 as KGHSH and CDR2 as LQKENI. CDR3 length equals 12 residues.

The gene calls are TRBV6-5 and TRBJ2-1; tentative D call: TRBD1 (5 bases). The CDR3 length is 14 residues. Trimming removed 4 bases at V and 3 bases at J, with 10 bases between. In germline, CDR1 is MNHEY, CDR2 SVGAGI. CDR3 protein: CASSSYDSYNEQFF. The CDR3 DNA reads as TGTGCCAGCAGTTCCTACGACAGCTACAATGAGCAGTTCTTC.

This clone was counted once. This chain connects TRBV4-1 to TRBJ2-2; 11 positions match TRBD2. CDR3 length: 15 amino acids. Losses at the gene ends were 1 base for V and 7 bases for J; bases not matched to a gene: 2. Germline V gene lookup returns CDR1 MGHRA and CDR2 YSYEKL. The CDR3 here is CASSQGLAGNGELFF. For the CDR3, the DNA is TGCGCCAGCAGCCAAGGACTAGCGGGAAACGGGGAGCTGTTTTTT.

V gene TRBV5-4 combines with J gene TRBJ2-3, with D possibly TRBD2 on 5 matching bases. In germline, CDR1 is SGHNT, CDR2 YYREEE (reference sequence). V lost 1 base, J lost 4 bases, and 7 bases lay in between. The CDR3 loop spans 13 amino acids. This CDR3 reads CASSLPSSDTQYF. CDR3 nucleotide sequence: TGTGCCAGCAGCTTGCCTAGCTCAGATACGCAGTATTTT.

The chain recombines TRBV27 with TRBJ1-5; TRBD1 matches at 10 bases. The V gene end was trimmed by 5 bases and the J gene end by 5 bases; junction bases not matched to a gene: 3. Germline V gene lookup returns CDR1 MNHEY and CDR2 SMNVEV (reference sequence). The CDR3 contains 14 residues. The CDR3 nucleotides are TGTGCCAGCAGTGGGGACAGGGGAGATCAGCCCCAGCATTTT. This sequence encodes CASSGDRGDQPQHF.

The rearrangement links TRBV3-1 (or the pseudogene TRBV3-2) to TRBJ2-5, with D unresolved. The CDR3 runs to 13 residues. The germline V gene encodes CDR1 LGHDT and CDR2 YNNKEL (reference sequence). V shed 0 bases and J shed 3 bases, with 5 bases lying between them. This chain's CDR3 is CASSQEEKETQYF. CDR3 sequence (DNA): TGTGCCAGCAGCCAAGAGGAGAAAGAGACCCAGTACTTC.